What follows are 2 T cell receptor beta chains derived from one specimen sequenced in a study of blood T cell repertoires in COVID-19 (TCRdb year 2020). The protocol used for the library was the immunoSEQ multiplex PCR assay. The clones in this table, taken by TCRdb from immuneACCESS, are in-frame only. Not every clone is retained; where verified, under half of the shortfall comes from an unresolved V gene, and the cause of the rest is unknown. The sample yields some 220,000 clones; 75% to 85% were counted once. The leading ten clones occupy less than 6% of the sample. The sample was peripheral blood. Source of these receptors: a woman between 70 and 85 years old with COVID-19, enrolled during active disease.

The chain links TRBV24-1 to TRBJ2-5; the D gene is possibly TRBD2 (5 bases). The CDR3 consists of 15 residues. With 0 bases removed from V and 1 base from J, the gap between germline ends came to 8 bases. CDR1 and CDR2 from the germline V gene are KGHDR and SFDVKD. The CDR3 DNA follows: TGTGCCACCAGTGATTTGGGCCGGGGCCAAGAGACCCAGTACTTC. Protein sequence: CATSDLGRGQETQYF.

This clone was found once. This chain uses TRBV6-5 with TRBJ2-5; no clear D gene. Trimming took 6 bases from V and 1 from J, leaving 12 bases between them. CDR3 length: 14 amino acids. Germline V lookup: CDR1 MNHEY, CDR2 SVGAGI. This CDR3 reads CASRAGGIQETQYF. The CDR3 coding sequence is TGTGCCAGCAGAGCAGGTGGAATCCAAGAGACCCAGTACTTC.